This T cell receptor beta chain was retrieved from a study of human T cells and chemical hapten exposure. The germline V gene encodes CDR1 SGHTA and CDR2 FQGNSA. The CDR3 has 20 amino acids. Trimming removed 1 base from V and 0 bases from J; junction bases left unmatched: 11. TCRdb passed the RACE reads through MiXCR, listing each CDR3 protein once. Here the sample spans 50,000 or so distinct CDR3 sequences, about 10% being singletons. Time point noted: patch test 1, 2 weeks after DPC sensitization. Treatment denoted: therapeutic diphenylcyclopropenone sensitization with weekly scalp DPC. Extraction yielded total RNA from whole blood (unfractionated).

The source is a woman aged 40 to 50 with alopecia areata. Some clones in this sample may be carry-over from other donors' samples. Sequencing used whole blood, obtained in connection with sensitization to the hapten diphenylcyclopropenone (DPC). The chain recombines TRBV7-2 with TRBJ2-1; 11 bases match TRBD2. CDR3 sequence: CASSLGVRLAGTSSYNEQFF. CDR3 coding DNA: TGTGCCAGCAGCTTAGGAGTGCGACTAGCGGGGACGAGCTCCTACAATGAGCAGTTCTTC.